The following is a TCR beta chain sequence with its context. Its target is not known. The sample is drawn from a study of beta chain features in type 1 diabetes. Points from the study as a whole: Among patients, naive, central memory and Treg TCRB repertoires appeared more similar than among healthy donors. Insertion counts at VDJ junctions were lower in type 1 diabetes patients, who also showed more deletions there. PCR might show a preference for shorter templates, equally across patients and controls.

Every isolated RNA sample was fully reverse transcribed, so sequencing captured expressed TCRB transcripts. Read counts averaged roughly 3.5 million for samples of naive, central memory and regulatory T cells. The protocol was immunoSEQ multiplex PCR, while the TCRdb copy is restricted to in-frame clones and leaves out a portion. The table has under 400,000 clones, about 12% seen once. In germline, CDR1 is SGHRS, CDR2 YFSETQ. This CDR3 comprises 16 residues. V was pared by 3 bases and J by 4 bases, with 12 bases of the junction left unmatched. The chain links TRBV5-1 to TRBJ1-1; 7 nucleotides line up with TRBD1. Sequencing input: naive CD4+ T cells from blood. The sequence was obtained from a man younger than 30 in good health. This chain's CDR3 is CASSSRQGHGSTEAFF. CDR3 coding DNA: TGCGCCAGCAGCTCCAGACAGGGACACGGGAGCACTGAAGCTTTCTTT.